The 5 T cell receptor beta chains listed next were all sequenced from one sample in a study of T-cell memory formation after mild COVID-19 (dated by TCRdb to 2020 to 2023). The library was made by 5' RACE. This sample was sequenced with an Illumina NovaSeq 6000. Using fastp at Q25 and MiXCR, TCRdb reprocessed the public reads and kept productive beta chains. Every CDR3 protein is listed once, alongside the most common genes and DNA of its rows. Here the sample has fewer than 250,000 distinct CDR3 sequences; around 30% occur a single time. The top ten constitute over 9.5% of the sample. Sequenced material: PBMCs or a T cell subset sorted from them (not recorded which). These receptors came from an adult woman who had mild COVID-19 (a few samples of this study predate the infection). The sample titles of this study are shuffled in the database, so cell type and time point are left out; the donor was told from shared clones.

This clonotype was counted only a few times. The chain recombines TRBV12-3 or TRBV12-4 with TRBJ2-3; 15 bases map to TRBD2. The CDR3 has 18 amino acids. The V gene end was trimmed by 6 bases and the J gene end by 1 base; junction bases not matched to a gene: 8. The chain's CDR3 is CASSRGTSGGLGTDTQYF. CDR3 bases: TGTGCCAGCAGCCGCGGGACTAGCGGGGGGTTAGGCACAGATACGCAGTATTTT.

The V call is TRBV7-9, the J call TRBJ1-6; unclear D gene. The CDR3 consists of 14 residues. V shed 5 bases and J shed 10 bases, with 15 bases lying between them. Germline V gives CDR1 SEHNR, CDR2 FQNEAQ (reference sequence). The CDR3: CASSETAKRSPLHF. The CDR3 DNA reads as TGTGCCAGCAGCGAGACCGCTAAGAGGTCACCCCTCCACTTT.

This clonotype has more than one count but fewer than ten. The chain links TRBV20-1 to TRBJ1-5, with 9 bases matching TRBD1. V shed 6 bases and J 5 bases; nucleotides not matched to a gene: 8. Germline values: CDR1 DFQATT, CDR2 SNEGSKA (reference sequence). The CDR3 covers 14 residues. The CDR3 nucleotides are TGCAGTGCCGATGGGACAGGGTCGGATCAGCCCCAGCATTTT. Protein product: CSADGTGSDQPQHF.

V is TRBV2 and J is TRBJ2-7; possibly TRBD1 or TRBD2 for D (5 bases each). Looked up from germline, CDR1 is SNHLY and CDR2 is FYNNEI. The CDR3 totals 15 residues. V was shortened by 7 bases and J by 0 bases, with 16 bases between the two germline ends. CDR3 region: CASTAPGRNSYEQYF. For the CDR3, the DNA is TGTGCCAGCACCGCCCCGGGACGTAACTCCTACGAGCAGTACTTC.

This clonotype was observed a handful of times. V and J are TRBV11-2 and TRBJ1-1; D perhaps matches TRBD1 (6 bases). Germline-derived CDR1 and CDR2 are SGHAT and FQNNGV. The ends were cut back, 5 bases at V and 4 bases at J, with 11 bases in the middle. The CDR3 runs to 13 residues. CDR3 coding DNA: TGTGCCAGCAGCATTACAGGGCCCACTGAAGCTTTCTTT. This gives the protein CASSITGPTEAFF.